The 24 T cell receptor beta chains reported below all come from one sample, sequenced in a study of blood T cell repertoires in COVID-19. Clones were sequenced by immunoSEQ multiplex PCR, and TCRdb holds only the in-frame ones, with some missing. Here the sample spans roughly 240,000 clones, approximately 84% being singletons. The specimen sequenced was peripheral blood. All receptors come from a woman aged 25 to 39 who had recovered from COVID-19.

This rearrangement joins TRBV19 to TRBJ1-5; a possible D gene is TRBD1 (6 bases). The V end lost 0 bases, the J end lost 2 bases, and 11 bases lay between the germline ends. The CDR3 contains 16 residues. Per the germline V gene, CDR1 is LNHDA and CDR2 is SQIVND (reference sequence). CDR3 coding DNA: TGTGCCAGTAGTATAGACAGGGGATCAGGCAATCAGCCCCAGCATTTT. Translated, it gives CASSIDRGSGNQPQHF.

The rearrangement links TRBV5-1 to TRBJ2-3; 15 bases match TRBD2. The ends lost 3 bases at V and 9 bases at J; junction bases unmatched: 8. The CDR3 contains 16 residues. Germline lookup yields CDR1 SGHRS and CDR2 YFSETQ. The CDR3 DNA reads as TGCGCCAGCAGCTCAGGACTAGCGGGGGGGTTCATAACGCAGTATTTT. It is translated as CASSSGLAGGFITQYF.

V gene TRBV19 combines with J gene TRBJ1-3; D might be TRBD1 (6 bases). Germline V gene lookup returns CDR1 LNHDA and CDR2 SQIVND (reference sequence). V was clipped by 9 bases and J by 0 bases, with 12 bases between them. This CDR3 is built from 14 residues. Here the CDR3 DNA reads TGTGCCAGCGGACAGATAGACTCTGGAAACACCATATATTTT. The encoded protein is CASGQIDSGNTIYF.

The gene calls are TRBV19 and TRBJ1-5; D unresolved. This CDR3 contains 13 residues. V dropped 4 bases and J dropped 5 bases, with 9 bases sitting between them. Germline loops: CDR1 LNHDA, CDR2 SQIVND (reference sequence). The CDR3 sequence is CASSNVLHQPQHF. Written as DNA, the CDR3 is TGTGCCAGTAGTAACGTACTCCATCAGCCCCAGCATTTT.

J is TRBJ1-1 and V is TRBV6-6; possible D gene TRBD1, 5 bases. This CDR3 spans 16 amino acids. Per the germline V gene, CDR1 is MNHNY and CDR2 is SVGAGI (reference sequence). Deletions cut 0 bases from V and 0 bases from J, with 11 bases between. In nucleotides, the CDR3 is TGTGCCAGCAGTTACTCAAAGGGACTCCTGAACACTGAAGCTTTCTTT. It encodes CASSYSKGLLNTEAFF.

In DNA form, the CDR3 reads TGTGGAGCCTTCTATGGCTACACCTTC. It encodes CGAFYGYTF. This chain joins TRBV19 and TRBJ1-2; D gene ambiguous. The germline V gene has CDR1 LNHDA and CDR2 SQIVND (reference sequence). This CDR3 comprises 9 residues.

This clone appeared a single time. The genes are TRBV19 and TRBJ2-3; possibly TRBD2 for D (6 bases). The CDR3 has 14 residues. CDR1 LNHDA and CDR2 SQIVND come from the germline V gene (reference sequence). V was shortened by 6 bases and J by 1 base, with 11 bases between the two germline ends. CDR3: CASRNGGGTDTQYF. The DNA of the CDR3 is TGTGCCAGTAGGAACGGGGGAGGCACAGATACGCAGTATTTT.

The chain has TRBV2 and TRBJ1-6; D is unresolved. Germline V gives CDR1 SNHLY, CDR2 FYNNEI. The CDR3 spans 13 residues. V was clipped by 6 bases and J by 7 bases, with 10 bases between them. CDR3 bases: TGTGCCAGCAGAGATTTACAGAATTCACCCCTCCACTTT. This codes for CASRDLQNSPLHF.

The rearrangement joins TRBV6-5 to TRBJ1-1, with D tentatively TRBD1 (5 bases). The germline gives CDR1 MNHEY, CDR2 SVGAGI. V was clipped by 4 bases and J by 1 base, with 10 bases between them. CDR3 length equals 14 residues. DNA of the CDR3: TGTGCCAGCAGTTCAGGACATTGGAACACTGAAGCTTTCTTT. Its protein is CASSSGHWNTEAFF.

CDR3 nucleotide sequence: TGTGCCAGCAGCTTAGTAGGGGACAGGGGGCAATCACCCCTCCACTTT. This sequence encodes CASSLVGDRGQSPLHF. The chain recombines TRBV7-2 with TRBJ1-6; 12 bases map to TRBD1. Germline V CDR1 and CDR2: SGHTA, FQGNSA. The CDR3 contains 16 residues. Losses at the gene ends were 1 base for V and 10 bases for J; bases not matched to a gene: 5.

V and J are TRBV4-1 and TRBJ1-4; D call uncertain. CDR1 and CDR2 (germline): MGHRA, YSYEKL. The ends were cut back, 1 base at V and 6 bases at J, with 15 bases in the middle. The CDR3 runs to 16 residues. CDR3 nucleotide sequence: TGCGCCAGCAGCCAAGGGGTAGGGAGGCGGGATGAAAAACTGTTTTTT. As protein: CASSQGVGRRDEKLFF.

V usage is TRBV7-3 and J usage is TRBJ1-1, with 8 bases matching TRBD1. Germline assignment: CDR1 SGHTA and CDR2 FQGTGA. This CDR3 spans 14 amino acids. V dropped 2 bases and J dropped 2; count of bases not matched to a gene: 1. CDR3 DNA: TGTGCCAGCAGCTTAGCAGGGGGCAACACTGAAGCTTTCTTT. This encodes CASSLAGGNTEAFF.

The V call is TRBV4-1, the J call TRBJ2-5; 12 bases map to TRBD2. Germline values: CDR1 MGHRA, CDR2 YSYEKL. The J segment lost 6 bases and the V segment lost 3 bases, leaving 5 bases of the junction unmatched. The CDR3 length is 15 residues. The CDR3 reads CASSHLAGGPKTQYF. In DNA form, the CDR3 reads TGCGCCAGCAGCCATCTAGCGGGGGGGCCTAAGACCCAGTACTTC.

The chain combines TRBV25-1 with TRBJ1-3, with TRBD1 identical over 8 bases. The J segment lost 0 bases and the V segment lost 6 bases, leaving 13 bases of the junction unmatched. This CDR3 comprises 18 residues. From germline, CDR1 is MGHDK and CDR2 SYGVNS. The CDR3 sequence is CASSRSGTGRSSGNTIYF. CDR3 nucleotides: TGTGCCAGCAGCCGTTCCGGGACAGGTCGAAGCTCTGGAAACACCATATATTTT. The variable domain in full, completed from reference TRBV25-1 and TRBJ1-3, reads EADIYQTPRYLVIGTGKKITLECSQTMGHDKMYWYQQDPGMELHLIHYSYGVNSTEKGDLSSESTVSRIRTEHFPLTLESARPSHTSQYLCASSRSGTGRSSGNTIYFGEGSWLTVV.

CDR3 bases: TGTGCCAGCAGCGCGGAGGAGGGGTCACCCCTCCACTTT. Its protein product is CASSAEEGSPLHF. This chain connects TRBV9 to TRBJ1-6; D might be TRBD1 (5 bases). This CDR3 region has 13 residues. V was clipped by 3 bases and J by 10 bases, with 11 bases between them. CDR1 and CDR2 from the germline V gene are SGDLS and YYNGEE.

V is TRBV5-4 and J is TRBJ2-2, with 15 bases fitting TRBD2. The V gene's germline CDR1 is SGHNT and CDR2 YYREEE (reference sequence). The CDR3 loop spans 15 amino acids. Unmatched junction bases numbered 1, after V lost 4 bases and J lost 6 bases. The CDR3 region has the DNA TGTGCCAGCAGCAGGACTAGCGGGGGGGCCGGGGAGCTGTTTTTT. It codes for CASSRTSGGAGELFF.

The rearrangement joins TRBV4-1 to TRBJ2-7; D perhaps matches TRBD2 (5 bases). V lost 1 base to trimming and J lost 1 base, with 11 bases between them. CDR3 length: 15 amino acids. CDR1 is MGHRA, CDR2 YSYEKL, per germline. The CDR3 DNA reads as TGCGCCAGCAGCCAAGTAAACAGACTATCCTACGAGCAGTACTTC. Translation gives CASSQVNRLSYEQYF.

CDR3 residues: CASSPTQGGTDTQYF. The CDR3 bases are TGTGCCAGCTCACCAACACAGGGGGGGACAGATACGCAGTATTTT. This chain connects TRBV18 to TRBJ2-3, with a tentative D call TRBD1 (8 bases). Germline values: CDR1 KGHSH, CDR2 LQKENI. The CDR3 is 15 amino acids. With 2 bases removed from V and 3 bases from J, the gap between germline ends came to 12 bases.

V is TRBV18 and J is TRBJ1-1; TRBD1 agrees at 8 bases. The J segment lost 3 bases and the V segment lost 6 bases, leaving 18 bases of the junction unmatched. The CDR3 loop spans 18 amino acids. The germline CDR1 and CDR2 sequences are KGHSH and LQKENI. The CDR3 spells CASSHSGAAGGRHTEAFF. CDR3 bases: TGTGCCAGCTCTCACTCAGGAGCGGCAGGGGGCCGTCACACTGAAGCTTTCTTT.

The gene calls are TRBV5-1 and TRBJ1-3; D perhaps matches TRBD1 (5 bases). The CDR3 is 15 residues long. The V end lost 0 bases, the J end lost 2 bases, and 9 bases lay between the germline ends. From germline, CDR1 is SGHRS and CDR2 YFSETQ. The CDR3: CASSLGLGAGNTIYF. CDR3 nucleotides: TGCGCCAGCAGCTTGGGACTAGGGGCTGGAAACACCATATATTTT.

Concerning this clone itself: A read error may produce the germline difference seen at one junction end. This chain uses TRBV5-1 with TRBJ2-7; 9 bases are a match to TRBD1. Germline CDR1 and CDR2: SGHRS and YFSETQ. The CDR3 contains 16 residues. CDR3 residues: CASRLGTGQGTYEQYF. Written as DNA, the CDR3 is TGCGCCAGCAGGTTGGGGACAGGACAGGGGACCTACGAGCAGTACTTC. Looking up the rest from reference TRBV5-1 and TRBJ2-7 gives the full variable domain: KAGVTQTPRYLIKTRGQQVTLSCSPISGHRSVSWYQQTPGQGLQFLFEYFSETQRNKGNFPGRFSGRQFSNSRSEMNVSTLELGDSALYLCASRLGTGQGTYEQYFGPGTRLTVT.

About this clone itself: The same CDR3 is also encoded by other DNA sequences in this sample. V gene TRBV5-1 combines with J gene TRBJ2-3, with TRBD2 matching over 10 bases. This CDR3 region has 16 residues. J lost 0 bases, V lost 2 bases, and 3 bases had no gene match. Germline CDR1 SGHRS, CDR2 YFSETQ. In DNA form, the CDR3 reads TGCGCCAGCAGCTTATCACTAGCGGGGAGCACAGATACGCAGTATTTT. Translated: CASSLSLAGSTDTQYF.

This clone was recorded a few times. The gene calls are TRBV6-2 or TRBV6-3 and TRBJ1-6; D ambiguous. The V end was cut by 3 bases, the J end by 11 bases, with 11 bases between. This CDR3 is built from 13 residues. Germline CDR1 reads MNHEY; CDR2 reads SVGEGT. CDR3: CASSYTENTPLHF. DNA for the CDR3: TGTGCCAGCAGTTATACTGAGAATACACCCCTCCACTTT.

This clone has only a few counts. The chain joins TRBV9 to TRBJ1-1; D ambiguous. Germline-derived CDR1 and CDR2 are SGDLS and YYNGEE. CDR3 size: 14 residues. Trimming took off 4 bases at V and 3 bases at J, with 13 bases between the two ends. In DNA, the CDR3 is TGTGCCAGCAGCCCAGGAGGCGGATACACTGAAGCTTTCTTT. Translation: CASSPGGGYTEAFF.